This T cell receptor (beta chain) is drawn from a study of CD4 T cells in relation to SARS-CoV-2 and coronaviruses. Assay used: immunoSEQ multiplex PCR; TCRdb lists only in-frame clones, some missing. Seen here are more than 20,000 clones, 75% to 85% observed once, and the top ten hold 12%. Comment on this clone: Its antigen is not known.

Germline lookup yields CDR1 SGHVS and CDR2 FQNEAQ. With 2 bases clipped from V and 11 bases from J, the junction kept 10 bases outside the gene matches. The CDR3 runs to 15 residues. The unexposed donors gave CD4+ T cells in about 2011-2019, prior to COVID-19. After about 11 days of culture, CD4+ T cells were isolated. V and J are TRBV7-8 and TRBJ1-5, with TRBD1 matching 9 bases. The specimen was CD4+ T cells from PBMCs, cultured in vitro. This receptor was taken from a human donor in good health. CDR3 sequence: CASSLLNRGLESQHF. Written as DNA, the CDR3 is TGTGCCAGCAGCTTACTAAACAGGGGGCTGGAGTCCCAGCATTTT.